Listed below are T cell receptor beta chains from one sample, sequenced in a study of blood T cell repertoires in COVID-19. The method was immunoSEQ multiplex PCR; TCRdb's version includes in-frame clones alone and lacks a portion of them. The sample records about 160,000 clones, 79% being singletons. The source material was peripheral blood. The receptors come from a woman in her fifties or sixties with COVID-19, enrolled during active disease. Each CDR3 is given with its conserved first and last residue.

V: TRBV19
J: TRBJ2-4
CDR3: CASSTDRRIAKNIQYF

V: TRBV7-6
J: TRBJ1-1
CDR3: CASSLAPTGSTEAFF

V: TRBV19
J: TRBJ1-4
CDR3: CASSPRDRGTVTNEKLFF

V: TRBV3-1/TRBV3-2
J: TRBJ2-7
CDR3: CASSQTGISAEQYF

V: TRBV19
J: TRBJ1-2
CDR3: CASSMDRVGGYTF

V: TRBV11-3
J: TRBJ2-3
CDR3: CASSSRAHTDTQYF

V: TRBV2
J: TRBJ2-5
CDR3: CASSVETGEETQYF

V: TRBV6-1
J: TRBJ2-7
CDR3: CASSEGWTGQYF

V: TRBV2
J: TRBJ2-1
CDR3: CASSYRGSYNEQFF

V: TRBV11-2
J: TRBJ2-6
CDR3: CASSPHPGISGANVLTF

V: TRBV7-8
J: TRBJ2-1
CDR3: CASSLLSSGGQEQFF

V: TRBV28
J: TRBJ2-3
CDR3: CASSFRGAGKAQYF

V: TRBV2
J: TRBJ1-5
CDR3: CASSVGTASNQPQHF

V: TRBV2
J: TRBJ2-5
CDR3: CASSHFTERETQYF

V: TRBV19
J: TRBJ1-1
CDR3: CASSYSDEAFF

V: TRBV6-5
J: TRBJ2-2
CDR3: CASSSGLRELFF

V: TRBV6-5
J: TRBJ2-7
CDR3: CASRPQWDFENEQYF

V: TRBV7-2
J: TRBJ2-1
CDR3: CASSPQVSGRYNEQFF

V: TRBV2
J: TRBJ2-7
CDR3: CALSDRDQGYEQYF

V: TRBV7-3
J: TRBJ1-1
CDR3: CASSIGHGNTEAFF

V: TRBV6-5
J: TRBJ1-2
CDR3: CASGTGHGYTF

V: TRBV19
J: TRBJ2-1
CDR3: CASSIDLRLAGGNEQFF

V: TRBV12-1
J: TRBJ2-2
CDR3: CASIRVLGPLGNSGRGGTGELFF

V: TRBV9
J: TRBJ1-6
CDR3: CASSVGGHNSPLHF

V: TRBV10-2
J: TRBJ1-1
CDR3: CASSEYRGGGTEAFF

V: TRBV7-9
J: TRBJ2-1
CDR3: CASSLGQKRSPFF

V: TRBV3-1/TRBV3-2
J: TRBJ2-1
CDR3: CASSREGLVVEQFF

V: TRBV4-3
J: TRBJ2-2
CDR3: CASSQDRGSTGELFF

V: TRBV13
J: TRBJ2-3
CDR3: CASSQRTSGIADTQYF

V: TRBV10-3
J: TRBJ2-5
CDR3: CATDGDNRETQYF

V: TRBV6-2/TRBV6-3
J: TRBJ2-5
CDR3: CASSFTGTHQETQYF

V: TRBV11-3
J: TRBJ2-3
CDR3: CASSYRPGVNTDTQYF

V: TRBV12-3/TRBV12-4
J: TRBJ1-5
CDR3: CASMGGFNQPQHF

V: TRBV28
J: TRBJ1-1
CDR3: CAYRRGLNTEAFF

V: TRBV7-9
J: TRBJ2-7
CDR3: CASSLALGEGYEQYF

V: TRBV19
J: TRBJ1-4
CDR3: CASSLRQIFTNEKLFF

V: TRBV5-1
J: TRBJ2-2
CDR3: CASSPFGEAGVNTGELFF

V: TRBV13
J: TRBJ2-6
CDR3: CASSLEGGGANVLTF

V: TRBV25-1
J: TRBJ2-3
CDR3: CASSGRRSTDTQYF

V: TRBV2
J: TRBJ1-4
CDR3: CASSTIPGEKLFF

V: TRBV28
J: TRBJ2-5
CDR3: CASSPGQGAKETQYF

V: TRBV19
J: TRBJ1-1
CDR3: CASSIRGRGTEAFF

V: TRBV18
J: TRBJ2-3
CDR3: CASSPSSGTSTDTQYF

V: TRBV7-7
J: TRBJ2-5
CDR3: CASSRRGLAEETQYF

V: TRBV7-6
J: TRBJ1-2
CDR3: CASSLLSQGPSGYTF

V: TRBV9
J: TRBJ1-1
CDR3: CASSEDTQGTEAFF

V: TRBV29-1
J: TRBJ2-1
CDR3: CSVPPGLAPRDYNEQFF

V: TRBV9
J: TRBJ1-1
CDR3: CASSAHPGPTEAFF

V: TRBV11-3
J: TRBJ2-5
CDR3: CASSLAGLAQETQYF

V: TRBV6-5
J: TRBJ1-2
CDR3: CASSREPYGYTF

V: TRBV28
J: TRBJ1-5
CDR3: CASSHLFGGVSSNQPQHF

V: TRBV27
J: TRBJ1-6
CDR3: CASSLVGQGLYNSPLHF